This paragraph reports one TCR beta chain. The sample carries other DNA sequences with the same CDR3. Assay used: immunoSEQ multiplex PCR; TCRdb lists only in-frame clones, some missing. The table includes 2,500,000 or so clones, approximately 93% detected once. These data come from a study of shared clonotypes between healthy human individuals. Trimming took 4 bases from V and 1 from J, leaving 7 bases between them. Germline values: CDR1 SGHTS, CDR2 YDEGEE. The CDR3 covers 13 residues. The chain has TRBV5-8 and TRBJ2-3; D gene unclear. The sample comprised naive CD4+ T cells from PBMCs. Subset indicated: CD45RA+ positively selected. This clonotype was sampled from a man aged 18 to 30 in good health. Some clones in this sample may be carry-over from other donors' samples. CDR3 DNA: TGTGCCAGCAGCCTCCGGGGCACAGATACGCAGTATTTT. It yields the protein CASSLRGTDTQYF.